These 8 T cell receptor beta chains originate from one sample sequenced in a study of regulatory T cells in long-lasting Graves disease. Stated time point: persistent/refractory GD, antithyroid drugs over 5 years with positive TRAb. Researchers made the TCR library from RNA that was extracted from PBMCs. Arm-PCR with iRepertoire HTBI primers amplified the CDR3 regions for these TCR beta libraries. Via MiXCR, TCRdb re-called the multiplex PCR reads, giving one row per CDR3 protein. This table holds hundreds of thousands of distinct CDR3 sequences, less than 25% found once. Sequenced here: peripheral blood mononuclear cells (PBMCs), sampled when the disease was refractory, from a patient treated with antithyroid drugs. The receptors here all came from a female donor with Graves disease.

This chain joins TRBV6-2 or TRBV6-3 and TRBJ1-5; no clear D. This CDR3 has 16 residues. Trimming took 0 bases from V and 0 from J, leaving 9 bases between them. Germline CDR1 is MNHEY and CDR2 is SVGEGT. This CDR3 reads CASSYSALYSNQPQHF. For the CDR3, the DNA is TGTGCCAGCAGTTACTCAGCCCTTTATAGCAATCAGCCCCAGCATTTT.

Many counts were recorded for this clonotype. This chain connects TRBV28 to TRBJ1-1; possibly TRBD1 for D (6 bases). Germline assignment: CDR1 MDHEN and CDR2 SYDVKM. The CDR3 spans 15 residues. V lost 4 bases and J 0 bases, leaving 12 bases between the germline ends. The CDR3 here is CASSSPGGLNTEAFF. CDR3 nucleotide sequence: TGTGCCAGCAGTTCCCCCGGGGGGCTGAACACTGAAGCTTTCTTT.

This clonotype was seen only a few times. This chain links TRBV6-1 with TRBJ1-1; TRBD1 might be the D (6 bases). V lost 4 bases and J 4 bases, leaving 13 bases between the germline ends. In germline, CDR1 is MNHNS, CDR2 SASEGT. The CDR3 is made up of 14 amino acids. CDR3 region: CASSAQGPSTEAFF. CDR3 bases: TGTGCCAGCAGTGCACAGGGACCGAGCACTGAAGCTTTCTTT.

This clonotype was detected a few times. V is TRBV20-1 and J is TRBJ2-5; a possible D gene is TRBD1 (6 bases). CDR1 and CDR2 (germline): DFQATT, SNEGSKA (reference sequence). The CDR3 extends over 14 amino acids. V lost 6 bases, J lost 2 bases, and 16 bases lay in between. CDR3 residues: CSATYRVPQETQYF. CDR3 DNA: TGCAGTGCAACCTACAGGGTCCCACAAGAGACCCAGTACTTC.

This chain uses TRBV7-9 with TRBJ1-5; 8 nucleotides align to TRBD1. CDR1 and CDR2 (germline): SEHNR, FQNEAQ (reference sequence). The CDR3 is made up of 15 amino acids. The V gene end was trimmed by 4 bases and the J gene end by 6 bases; junction bases not matched to a gene: 8. The CDR3 nucleotides read TGTGCCAGCAGCTCGATGACCGGACAGGGTCAGCCCCAGCATTTT. It yields the protein CASSSMTGQGQPQHF.

Regarding this clonotype: The germline gene is not matched at one end of the junction; a read error may be the cause. CDR3 residues: CASSSLGGGETQYF. The CDR3 region has the DNA TGTGCTAGCAGTTCACTCGGGGGGGGAGAGACCCAGTACTTC. The chain is built from TRBV7-7 and TRBJ2-5; the match to TRBD2 covers 8 bases. This CDR3 has 14 amino acids. Germline CDR1 is SSHAT and CDR2 is FNYEAQ (reference sequence). Variable domain in full (rest from reference TRBV7-7 and TRBJ2-5): GAGVSQSPRYKVTKRGQDVTLRCDPISSHATLYWYQQALGQGPEFLTYFNYEAQPDKSGLPSDRFSAERPEGSISTLTIQRTEQRDSAMYRCASSSLGGGETQYFGPGTRLLVL.

The rearrangement uses TRBV9 and TRBJ2-5; perhaps TRBD2 as D (6 bases). Per the germline V gene, CDR1 is SGDLS and CDR2 is YYNGEE. V was clipped by 0 bases and J by 1 base, with 10 bases between them. The CDR3 contains 15 residues. The CDR3 protein is CASSVAASAQETQYF. The CDR3 nucleotides are TGTGCCAGCAGCGTAGCGGCTAGCGCCCAAGAGACCCAGTACTTC. Variable domain in full (rest from reference TRBV9 and TRBJ2-5): DSGVTQTPKHLITATGQRVTLRCSPRSGDLSVYWYQQSLDQGLQFLIQYYNGEERAKGNILERFSAQQFPDLHSELNLSSLELGDSALYFCASSVAASAQETQYFGPGTRLLVL.

The chain has TRBV14 and TRBJ1-3; perhaps TRBD1 as D (6 bases). V lost 6 bases to trimming and J lost 2 bases, with 11 bases between them. This CDR3 has 14 amino acids. Germline lookup yields CDR1 SGHDN and CDR2 FVKESK. The CDR3 DNA reads TGTGCCAGCAGAACAGGGACGCCTGGAAACACCATATATTTT. Its protein is CASRTGTPGNTIYF.